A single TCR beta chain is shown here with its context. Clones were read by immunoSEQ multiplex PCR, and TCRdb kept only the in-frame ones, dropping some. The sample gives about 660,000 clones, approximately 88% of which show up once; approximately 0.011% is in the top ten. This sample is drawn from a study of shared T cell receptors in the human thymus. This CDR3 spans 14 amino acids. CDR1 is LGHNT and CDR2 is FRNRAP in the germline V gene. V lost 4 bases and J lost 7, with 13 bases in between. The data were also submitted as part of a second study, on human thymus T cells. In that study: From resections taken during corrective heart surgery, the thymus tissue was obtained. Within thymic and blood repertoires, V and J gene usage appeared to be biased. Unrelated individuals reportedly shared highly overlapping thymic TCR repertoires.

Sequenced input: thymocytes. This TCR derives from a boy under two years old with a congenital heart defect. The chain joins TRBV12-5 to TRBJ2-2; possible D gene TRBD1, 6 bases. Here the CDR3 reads CASGWGQTGGELFF. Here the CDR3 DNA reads TGTGCTAGTGGTTGGGGACAAACAGGCGGGGAGCTGTTTTTT.